This entry features one T cell receptor (beta chain) sequence. No antigen is known for it. This sample is drawn from a study of cytomegalovirus exposure and HLA in healthy donors. Broader study findings: Most TCR sequences were seen very rarely across donors, but some public TCRs occurred in many.

The CDR3 totals 13 residues. V shed 0 bases and J shed 3 bases, with 7 bases lying between them. Germline CDR1 is SGHRS and CDR2 is YFSETQ. 13 Jbeta primers and 60 Vbeta primers were used for the PCR. The table came from immunoSEQ multiplex PCR; TCRdb's copy has only in-frame clones and leaves some out. The sample consists of 150,000 or so clones, about three quarters of them appearing once. This clonotype originated in a woman in her thirties in good health and CMV-seronegative. Sequencing was carried out using PBMCs. V usage is TRBV5-1 and J usage is TRBJ2-7; D uncertain. CDR3 sequence: CASSLDTFYEQYF. CDR3 nucleotides: TGCGCCAGCAGCTTGGACACCTTCTACGAGCAGTACTTC.